This T cell receptor beta chain was retrieved from a study of T cells of healthy individuals. TCRdb itself ran the 5' RACE reads through MiXCR, one entry per CDR3 protein. The sample includes 100,000 or so distinct CDR3 sequences, 15% to 20% seen only once; the top ten take around 6.5%. This TCR was recovered from a human donor in good health.

The DNA for the CDR3 is TGTGCCAGCAGCTTAAGGAGGGGGCGAGGCACCGGGGAGCTGTTTTTT. Residues: CASSLRRGRGTGELFF. The V and J genes are TRBV11-2 and TRBJ2-2; the D gene is possibly TRBD1 (7 bases). Germline values: CDR1 SGHAT, CDR2 FQNNGV. The V end was cut by 2 bases, the J end by 4 bases, with 14 bases between. This CDR3 is built from 16 residues.